The next 24 T cell receptor beta chains were all read from a single sample in a study of spatial heterogeneity in lung cancer. Noted time point: sample taken at primary tumor resection. Whole RNA was taken from tumor, nontumor lung or frozen PBMC; it was then sequenced unsorted. MiXCR was run by TCRdb on the 5' RACE reads, yielding one entry per CDR3 protein. The data contain roughly 23,000 distinct CDR3 sequences, 4% to 5% of them singletons. This sample comprised PBMCs, obtained at surgery. These receptors came from a male donor with early-stage non-small cell lung cancer.

This clonotype showed up many times. The chain has TRBV6-6 and TRBJ2-1; D unresolved. Trimming pared 7 bases from V and 10 bases from J, leaving 8 bases between. Germline V gene lookup returns CDR1 MNHNY and CDR2 SVGAGI (reference sequence). This CDR3 contains 10 residues. DNA for the CDR3: TGTGCCAGCAAGGGCCAGGAGCAGTTCTTC. It is translated as CASKGQEQFF.

In its sample, this clonotype ranks as medium-sized. The V and J genes are TRBV7-8 and TRBJ2-2, with D perhaps matching TRBD1 or TRBD2 (5 bases each). Germline V gene sequence: CDR1 SGHVS, CDR2 FQNEAQ. The V end lost 5 bases, the J end lost 2 bases, and 15 bases lay between the germline ends. The CDR3 extends over 16 amino acids. DNA of the CDR3: TGTGCCAGCAGCCCGAGCCCAGGGAGTAACACCGGGGAGCTGTTTTTT. Amino acids: CASSPSPGSNTGELFF.

This clonotype was recorded many times. The gene calls are TRBV27 and TRBJ2-3; D unresolved. The CDR3 length is 12 residues. Trimming removed 7 bases from V and 0 bases from J, with 5 bases in between. Germline CDR1 is MNHEY and CDR2 is SMNVEV (reference sequence). The CDR3 protein is CASKHSTDTQYF. The CDR3 DNA follows: TGTGCCAGCAAGCATAGCACAGATACGCAGTATTTT.

This clonotype was counted at least ten times. The chain joins TRBV3-1 to TRBJ1-1; 10 nucleotides line up with TRBD1. There are 12 residues in the CDR3. The trim removed 6 bases at V and 8 bases at J, leaving 3 bases unmatched. Germline assignment: CDR1 LGHDT and CDR2 YNNKEL (reference sequence). The CDR3 region is CASSPTGGEAFF. CDR3 nucleotides: TGTGCCAGCAGTCCGACAGGGGGCGAAGCTTTCTTT.

This clonotype is medium-sized (0.01 to 0.1%) in the sample. This rearrangement joins TRBV12-3 or TRBV12-4 to TRBJ1-2, with 9 bases aligning to TRBD1. The J segment lost 7 bases and the V segment lost 1 base, leaving 4 bases of the junction unmatched. The length of the CDR3 is 14 residues. The CDR3 DNA follows: TGTGCCAGCAGTTTAGGGGACAGGGCCTTTGGCTACACCTTC. Its translation is CASSLGDRAFGYTF.

The sample holds many counts of this clonotype. The CDR3 DNA reads as TGCGCCAGCAGCTCCGGACAAGGAGACGAGCAGTACTTC. Translated, it gives CASSSGQGDEQYF. The chain couples TRBV5-1 to TRBJ2-7; D is perhaps TRBD1 (5 bases). Deletions cut 3 bases from V and 5 bases from J, with 12 bases between. In germline, CDR1 is SGHRS, CDR2 YFSETQ. CDR3 length: 13 residues.

This rearrangement joins TRBV5-5 to TRBJ2-1; D remains ambiguous. V was clipped by 1 base and J by 6 bases, with 11 bases between them. Per germline, CDR1 SGHKS and CDR2 YYEKEE (reference sequence). The CDR3 spans 14 residues. The CDR3 DNA follows: TGTGCCAGCAGCTTGCTATTCGCAGTCAATGAGCAGTTCTTC. Protein: CASSLLFAVNEQFF. The entire variable domain, with the rest obtained from reference TRBV5-5 and TRBJ2-1, is as follows: DAGVTQSPTHLIKTRGQQVTLRCSPISGHKSVSWYQQVLGQGPQFIFQYYEKEERGRGNFPDRFSARQFPNYSSELNVNALLLGDSALYLCASSLLFAVNEQFFGPGTRLTVL.

The sample holds many counts of this clonotype. The V call is TRBV7-9, the J call TRBJ2-5, with D hard to call. This CDR3 has 13 amino acids. Germline V gene lookup returns CDR1 SEHNR and CDR2 FQNEAQ (reference sequence). V was shortened by 5 bases and J by 3 bases, with 10 bases between the two germline ends. CDR3 residues: CASSTRNEETQYF. The CDR3 bases are TGTGCCAGCAGCACCAGGAACGAAGAGACCCAGTACTTC. Together with reference TRBV7-9 and TRBJ2-5, the CDR3 gives the full variable domain: DTGVSQNPRHKITKRGQNVTFRCDPISEHNRLYWYRQTLGQGPEFLTYFQNEAQLEKSRLLSDRFSAERPKGSFSTLEIQRTEQGDSAMYLCASSTRNEETQYFGPGTRLLVL.

This clonotype was observed many times. The rearrangement joins TRBV7-2 to TRBJ2-3, with D perhaps TRBD1 or TRBD2 (5 bases each). The germline V gene has CDR1 SGHTA and CDR2 FQGNSA. The V end was cut by 5 bases, the J end by 0 bases, with 9 bases between. The CDR3 has 14 amino acids. The CDR3 spells CASSRDGSTDTQYF. Here the CDR3 DNA reads TGTGCCAGCAGCCGGGACGGGAGCACAGATACGCAGTATTTT.

This clonotype was seen repeatedly, ten times or more. J is TRBJ2-1 and V is TRBV29-1, with TRBD2 identical over 15 bases. Germline V gene data show CDR1 as SQVTM and CDR2 as ANQGSEA. J lost 3 bases, V lost 4 bases, and 7 bases had no gene match. CDR3 length: 17 residues. CDR3 loop: CSVARTSGGAGYNEQFF. The CDR3 region has the DNA TGCAGCGTTGCGAGGACTAGCGGGGGGGCAGGCTACAATGAGCAGTTCTTC.

This clonotype was detected ten times or more. This sequence joins TRBV10-3 and TRBJ2-7; 9 bases fit TRBD1. The CDR3 totals 14 residues. Germline loops: CDR1 ENHRY, CDR2 SYGVKD. The V and J ends lost 7 bases and 2 bases, in that order; junction bases with no gene match: 6. The CDR3 nucleotides are TGTGCCATCACGGCCGGGACAGGGCCCTACGAGCAGTACTTC. It translates to CAITAGTGPYEQYF.

This clonotype was recorded many times. The chain joins TRBV3-1 to TRBJ2-1, with D unclear. The CDR3 length is 12 residues. Between the trimmed V and J ends, which lost 0 bases and 9 bases, there was a span of 6 bases. Germline V gives CDR1 LGHDT, CDR2 YNNKEL (reference sequence). This chain's CDR3 is CASSQDLSEQFF. Here the CDR3 DNA reads TGTGCCAGCAGCCAAGATCTGAGTGAGCAGTTCTTC.

V gene TRBV7-3 combines with J gene TRBJ2-1, with 11 bases lining up with TRBD2. CDR1 SGHTA and CDR2 FQGTGA come from the germline V gene. With 2 bases clipped from V and 4 bases from J, the junction kept 1 base outside the gene matches. This CDR3 spans 15 amino acids. The CDR3 nucleotides read TGTGCCAGCAGCTTAGGACTAGCGGGTTACAATGAGCAGTTCTTC. Translation gives CASSLGLAGYNEQFF. The full variable domain, its missing parts supplied by reference TRBV7-3 and TRBJ2-1, is GAGVSQTPSNKVTEKGKYVELRCDPISGHTALYWYRQSLGQGPEFLIYFQGTGAADDSGLPNDRFFAVRPEGSVSTLKIQRTERGDSAVYLCASSLGLAGYNEQFFGPGTRLTVL.

The chain couples TRBV12-3 or TRBV12-4 to TRBJ1-5; the D gene is possibly TRBD1 (6 bases). The CDR3 length is 14 residues. V was pared by 8 bases and J by 1 base, with 12 bases between. CDR3: CASWRGVSNQPQHF. The CDR3 nucleotides are TGTGCCAGCTGGAGGGGGGTGAGCAATCAGCCCCAGCATTTT.

Many counts were recorded for this clonotype. The chain recombines TRBV28 with TRBJ2-5; D may be TRBD2 (5 bases). The germline V gene encodes CDR1 MDHEN and CDR2 SYDVKM. The CDR3 consists of 16 residues. V lost 6 bases to trimming and J lost 1 base, with 18 bases between them. The DNA of the CDR3 is TGTGCCAGCAGGAAGGGATTTGGACTGACCCAAGAGACCCAGTACTTC. Its protein product is CASRKGFGLTQETQYF.

This clonotype is medium-sized (0.01 to 0.1%) in the sample. The rearrangement uses TRBV29-1 and TRBJ2-7; 7 bases are a match to TRBD2. Germline CDR1 is SQVTM and CDR2 is ANQGSEA. The V gene end was trimmed by 6 bases and the J gene end by 0 bases; junction bases not matched to a gene: 5. The CDR3 has 13 amino acids. CDR3 sequence reads: CSVVRGDSYEQYF. The CDR3 DNA reads as TGCAGCGTAGTCCGGGGGGACTCCTACGAGCAGTACTTC.

The sample holds many counts of this clonotype. This rearrangement joins TRBV7-9 to TRBJ2-3; the D is unclear. Germline-derived CDR1 and CDR2 are SEHNR and FQNEAQ (reference sequence). V lost 3 bases and J lost 0, with 4 bases in between. The CDR3 extends over 13 amino acids. The CDR3 region has the DNA TGTGCCAGCAGCTTGATAAGCACAGATACGCAGTATTTT. Translated, it gives CASSLISTDTQYF.

This clonotype was detected many times. The chain combines TRBV7-3 with TRBJ2-1, with 9 bases that match TRBD1. CDR3 length equals 15 residues. Germline CDR1 reads SGHTA; CDR2 reads FQGTGA. The V gene end was trimmed by 6 bases and the J gene end by 2 bases; junction bases not matched to a gene: 5. The CDR3 nucleotides are TGTGCCAGCAGTCAAACAGGGGGCCCCTACAATGAGCAGTTCTTC. Its translation: CASSQTGGPYNEQFF.

This clonotype was counted at least ten times. The chain carries TRBV6-5 and TRBJ2-3; D perhaps matches TRBD2 (5 bases). The CDR3 has 15 amino acids. The V end lost 5 bases, the J end lost 4 bases, and 16 bases lay between the germline ends. Germline V gives CDR1 MNHEY, CDR2 SVGAGI. The CDR3 loop is CASSPRPGRADTQYF. CDR3 DNA sequence: TGTGCCAGCAGTCCCCGGCCGGGAAGGGCAGATACGCAGTATTTT.

This clonotype appeared many times. The chain carries TRBV6-1 and TRBJ1-2; no clear D gene. Germline V gene sequence: CDR1 MNHNS, CDR2 SASEGT. V dropped 9 bases and J dropped 4 bases, with 9 bases sitting between them. This CDR3 spans 11 amino acids. Written as DNA, the CDR3 is TGTGCCAGTAAGGAGGTCTATGGCTACACCTTC. Translation: CASKEVYGYTF.

Ten or more counts support this clonotype. The V and J genes are TRBV6-6 and TRBJ2-1, with D perhaps matching TRBD1 (5 bases). This CDR3 comprises 15 residues. Deletions cut 0 bases from V and 2 bases from J, with 8 bases between. Germline lookup yields CDR1 MNHNY and CDR2 SVGAGI (reference sequence). DNA for the CDR3: TGTGCCAGCAGTTACTCGTCGGACACCTACAATGAGCAGTTCTTC. Its translation: CASSYSSDTYNEQFF.

By proportion, this clonotype is medium-sized. This chain connects TRBV28 to TRBJ2-3; D ambiguous. The CDR3 has 14 amino acids. Germline CDR1 and CDR2: MDHEN and SYDVKM. Between the trimmed V and J ends, which lost 5 bases and 1 base, there was a span of 10 bases. The CDR3, as DNA: TGTGCCAGCAGTGCACAAACTGGCACAGATACGCAGTATTTT. Residues: CASSAQTGTDTQYF.

This clonotype was detected many times. This chain connects TRBV24-1 to TRBJ2-2; D is uncertain. The germline V gene encodes CDR1 KGHDR and CDR2 SFDVKD. V lost 4 bases and J lost 2, with 10 bases in between. The CDR3 runs to 15 residues. This CDR3 is CATSEGILNTGELFF. CDR3 coding DNA: TGTGCCACCAGTGAGGGGATCCTAAACACCGGGGAGCTGTTTTTT.

This clonotype is medium-sized in the sample. The chain joins TRBV7-8 to TRBJ2-1; 11 bases agree with TRBD2. Germline V CDR1 and CDR2: SGHVS, FQNEAQ. The CDR3 extends over 15 amino acids. V dropped 7 bases and J dropped 6; count of bases not matched to a gene: 8. CDR3 in amino acids: CASTLGTSGFNEQFF. CDR3 nucleotides: TGTGCCAGCACCCTGGGGACTAGCGGATTCAATGAGCAGTTCTTC.